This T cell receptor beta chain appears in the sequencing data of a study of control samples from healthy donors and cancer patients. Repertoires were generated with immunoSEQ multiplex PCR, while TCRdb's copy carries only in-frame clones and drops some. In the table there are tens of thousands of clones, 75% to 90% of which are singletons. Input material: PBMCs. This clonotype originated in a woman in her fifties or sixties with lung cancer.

CDR3 coding DNA: TGTGCCAGCAGCCTAGAGGCTGGACAGGGCAATCAGCCCCAGCATTTT. Its protein product is CASSLEAGQGNQPQHF. The chain combines TRBV7-2 with TRBJ1-5; 7 positions match TRBD1. CDR1 and CDR2 (germline): SGHTA, FQGNSA. V shed 5 bases, J shed 2 bases, and the junction held 9 bases outside the gene matches. The CDR3 spans 16 residues. Full variable domain (remainder filled in from reference TRBV7-2 and TRBJ1-5): GAGVSQSPSNKVTEKGKDVELRCDPISGHTALYWYRQSLGQGLEFLIYFQGNSAPDKSGLPSDRFSAERTGGSVSTLTIQRTQQEDSAVYLCASSLEAGQGNQPQHFGDGTRLSIL.